The sequence of this T cell receptor (beta chain) was determined in a study of shared clonotypes between healthy human individuals. Whole-study findings and limits: Incompleteness in sorted-subset sequencing, despite large depth, was shown by rarefaction.

Comment on this clone: The target antigen is unknown.

V was clipped by 4 bases and J by 3 bases, with 10 bases between them. The CDR3 contains 13 residues. CDR1 and CDR2 from the germline V gene are MNHNS and SASEGT. The method was immunoSEQ multiplex PCR; TCRdb's version includes in-frame clones alone and lacks a portion of them. The data hold 2,500,000 or so clones, with approximately 92% observed a single time. The rearrangement joins TRBV6-1 to TRBJ2-7, with D perhaps TRBD1 or TRBD2 (5 bases each). The sample comprised naive CD4+ T cells sorted from blood. Subset indicated: CD45RA+ positively selected. The clonotype comes from a man between 18 and 35 years old in good health. Here the CDR3 DNA reads TGTGCCAGCAGTGTCCGGGACGGCTACGAGCAGTACTTC. It specifies CASSVRDGYEQYF.